This TCR beta chain is drawn from a study of Ad26.COV2.S vaccination and SARS-CoV-2 variants. Study-level background: Ad26.COV2.S shots went into the muscle once or twice, 56 days apart. Regarding the study as a whole: Quantification of TCR breadth and depth may have yielded underestimates of total T cell responses.

This table comes from immunoSEQ multiplex PCR, and its TCRdb copy is limited to in-frame clones, with some not included. Of hundreds of thousands of clones in the sample, 80% to 90% were seen once. Treatment indicated: roughly 18 received Ad26.COV2.S at low or high dose, single or two shots; about 5 received placebo; per-sample allocation not given. Sample collection was performed on day 63 after the first vaccine or placebo injection. Worth noting for this clone: Its antigen remains unidentified.

There are 15 residues in the CDR3. Germline CDR1 is SGHKS and CDR2 is YYEKEE (reference sequence). V lost 0 bases and J lost 7, with 14 bases in between. The source material was peripheral blood, sampled in a trial of Ad26.COV2.S vaccine versus placebo. V usage is TRBV5-5 and J usage is TRBJ2-1, with D perhaps TRBD2 (6 bases). This TCR was sampled from a person between 18 and 65 years old who received the Ad26.COV2.S COVID-19 vaccine or a placebo. The CDR3 reads CASSLAFREWNEQFF. CDR3 DNA sequence: TGTGCCAGCAGCTTGGCCTTTCGGGAGTGGAATGAGCAGTTCTTC. The full variable domain, rest sourced from reference TRBV5-5 and TRBJ2-1, is DAGVTQSPTHLIKTRGQQVTLRCSPISGHKSVSWYQQVLGQGPQFIFQYYEKEERGRGNFPDRFSARQFPNYSSELNVNALLLGDSALYLCASSLAFREWNEQFFGPGTRLTVL.